The source of this TCR beta chain is a study of T cell responses to AZD1222 COVID-19 vaccine. Overall study results and limits: Spike-spanning, vaccine-associated CD4 TCRs were dominant at 160-218 and 743-854. Every sample of the repertoires postdated the peak T cell response. Of spike-specific TCRs, nearly half reportedly target regions left unmutated in variants.

Germline CDR1 reads MDHEN; CDR2 reads SYDVKM. V shed 8 bases and J 4 bases; nucleotides not matched to a gene: 10. This CDR3 has 16 amino acids. As concerns this clone: Its antigen is as yet unknown.

The table came from immunoSEQ multiplex PCR; TCRdb's copy has only in-frame clones and leaves some out. The sample includes 160,000 or so clones, about nine tenths seen only once; the top ten take over 1.5%. This sequence joins TRBV28 and TRBJ2-2; TRBD1 agrees at 10 bases. The sample here was peripheral blood, taken on day 0 of AZD1222 vaccination. This TCR came from an adult in good health. CDR3 region: CASPLCGTGVTGELFF. CDR3 in DNA: TGTGCCAGCCCCCTTTGCGGGACAGGGGTCACCGGGGAGCTGTTTTTT.